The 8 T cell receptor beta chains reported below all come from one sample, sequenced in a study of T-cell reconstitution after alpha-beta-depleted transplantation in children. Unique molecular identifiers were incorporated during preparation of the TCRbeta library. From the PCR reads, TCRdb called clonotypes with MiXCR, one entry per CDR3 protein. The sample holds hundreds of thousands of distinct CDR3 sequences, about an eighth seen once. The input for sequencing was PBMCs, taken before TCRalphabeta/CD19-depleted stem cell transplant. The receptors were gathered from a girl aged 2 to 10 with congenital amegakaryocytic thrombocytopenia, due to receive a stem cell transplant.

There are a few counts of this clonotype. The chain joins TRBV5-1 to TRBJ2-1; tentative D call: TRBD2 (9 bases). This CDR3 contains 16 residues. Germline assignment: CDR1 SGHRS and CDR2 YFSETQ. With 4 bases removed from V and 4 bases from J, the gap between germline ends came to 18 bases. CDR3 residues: CASSQGAGGIYNEQFF. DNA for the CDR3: TGCGCCAGCAGCCAGGGGGCGGGAGGGATTTACAATGAGCAGTTCTTC.

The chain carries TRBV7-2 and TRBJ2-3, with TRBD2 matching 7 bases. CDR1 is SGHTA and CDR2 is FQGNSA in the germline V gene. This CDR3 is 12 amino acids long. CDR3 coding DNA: TGTCTACTTAGCGGGCCAGACGAAACGCAGTATTTT. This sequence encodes CLLSGPDETQYF.

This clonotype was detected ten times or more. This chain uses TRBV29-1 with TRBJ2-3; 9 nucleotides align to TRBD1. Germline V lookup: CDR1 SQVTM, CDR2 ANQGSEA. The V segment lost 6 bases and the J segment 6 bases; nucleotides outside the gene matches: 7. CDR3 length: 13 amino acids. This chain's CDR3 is CSVGDRAPDTQYF. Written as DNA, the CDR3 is TGCAGCGTGGGGGACAGGGCGCCTGATACGCAGTATTTT.

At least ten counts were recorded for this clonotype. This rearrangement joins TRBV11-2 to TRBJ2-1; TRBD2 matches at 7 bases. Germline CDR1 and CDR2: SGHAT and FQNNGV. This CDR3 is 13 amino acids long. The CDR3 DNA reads TGTGTAGTAGGCGGGAGAGGGTACAATGAGCAGTTCTTC. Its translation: CVVGGRGYNEQFF.

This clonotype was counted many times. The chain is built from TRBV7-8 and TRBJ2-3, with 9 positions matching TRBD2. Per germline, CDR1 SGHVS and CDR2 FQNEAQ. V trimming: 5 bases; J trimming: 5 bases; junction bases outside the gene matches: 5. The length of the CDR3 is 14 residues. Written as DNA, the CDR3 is TGTGCCAGCAGCCTACTAGCGGGCGTAGATACGCAGTATTTT. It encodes CASSLLAGVDTQYF. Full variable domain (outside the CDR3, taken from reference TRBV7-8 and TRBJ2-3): GAGVSQSPRYKVAKRGQDVALRCDPISGHVSLFWYQQALGQGPEFLTYFQNEAQLDKSGLPSDRFFAERPEGSVSTLKIQRTQQEDSAVYLCASSLLAGVDTQYFGPGTRLTVL.

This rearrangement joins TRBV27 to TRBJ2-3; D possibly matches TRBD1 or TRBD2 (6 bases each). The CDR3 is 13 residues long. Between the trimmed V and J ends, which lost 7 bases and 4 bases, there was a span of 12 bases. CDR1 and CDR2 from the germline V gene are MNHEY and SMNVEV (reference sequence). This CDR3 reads CASKTGGSDTQYF. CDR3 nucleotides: TGTGCCAGCAAGACCGGGGGCTCAGATACGCAGTATTTT.

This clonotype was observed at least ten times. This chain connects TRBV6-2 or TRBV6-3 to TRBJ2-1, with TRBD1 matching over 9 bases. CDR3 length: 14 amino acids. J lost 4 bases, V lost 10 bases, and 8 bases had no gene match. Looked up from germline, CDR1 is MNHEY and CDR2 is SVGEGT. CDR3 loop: CATSWGQGYNEQFF. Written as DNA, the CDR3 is TGTGCCACGAGCTGGGGACAGGGTTACAATGAGCAGTTCTTC.

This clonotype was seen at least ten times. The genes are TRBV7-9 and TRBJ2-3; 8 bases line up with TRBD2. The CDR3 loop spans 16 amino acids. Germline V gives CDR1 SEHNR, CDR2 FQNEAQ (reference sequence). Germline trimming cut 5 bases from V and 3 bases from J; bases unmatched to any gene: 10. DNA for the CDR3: TGTGCCAGCAGCACAGACCGGGGGGGCGGAACAGATACGCAGTATTTT. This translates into CASSTDRGGGTDTQYF. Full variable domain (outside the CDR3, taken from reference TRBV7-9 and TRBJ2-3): DTGVSQNPRHKITKRGQNVTFRCDPISEHNRLYWYRQTLGQGPEFLTYFQNEAQLEKSRLLSDRFSAERPKGSFSTLEIQRTEQGDSAMYLCASSTDRGGGTDTQYFGPGTRLTVL.